This entry describes one T cell receptor (beta chain). Its antigen is currently unknown. CD8+ T cell subsets were each sorted in triplicate, over 250,000 cells apiece. This record comes from a study of CXCR3-negative and CXCR3-positive naive CD8 T cells. In the study overall: The dataset comprises roughly 140 million TRB reads in total, with about 1.5 +/- 0.3 million reads per library. Study-wide results and limits: Cryopreserved PBMCs had partly decreased CXCR3 expression; fresh PBMCs were used in most assays. The TRB CDR3s that CXCR3-positive naive cells carried were more hydrophobic than those of CXCR3-negative naive cells.

cDNA libraries for TRB were generated by 5' RACE incorporating UMI labels. Reprocessing the 5' RACE reads, TCRdb reports a single entry for every CDR3 protein and omits DNA. Recorded here are around 26,000 distinct CDR3 sequences; the top ten clones represent roughly 2.8%. There are 13 residues in the CDR3. Per germline, CDR1 MRHNA and CDR2 SNTAGT. The chain couples TRBV6-4 to TRBJ2-1; there is no DNA to check the TCRdb D call of TRBD1. This TCR was sampled from a human donor in good health. Some clones in this sample may be carry-over from other donors' samples. Sequencing used naive CXCR3- CD8+ T cells from blood. Subset reported: CD45RO-CCR7+CD27+CD95- naive CD8+ T cells lacking CXCR3 (TNR3-). CDR3 residues: CATGQGVSGEQFF.